This TCR beta chain was documented in a study of identical twins. Per the germline V gene, CDR1 is DFQATT and CDR2 is SNEGSKA (reference sequence). The V gene end was trimmed by 6 bases and the J gene end by 4 bases; junction bases not matched to a gene: 5. This CDR3 has 14 residues. Study-level results: Insertions ran lower in abundant cord blood beta clonotypes, though not in memory repertoires.

TCRdb used MiXCR to reprocess the 5' RACE reads, holding one entry per CDR3 protein. This sample has over 600,000 distinct CDR3 sequences, with around 20% found just once. Turning to this clonotype: Its antigen is unidentified.

The same sample was also used in a study of T cells expressing NK-cell markers. That work states: Sorted CD3+CD56+NKG2C+, CD3+CD56+NKG2C- and CD3+CD56-NKG2C+ T cells supplied TCR beta repertoires. Sequencing covered eight donors, seven HCMV-seropositive and one seronegative. Expanded clones of NKG2C+ T cells had an unclear HCMV specificity.

The receptor was derived from a woman aged 18-30 years in good health. V is TRBV20-1 and J is TRBJ2-3; 12 nucleotides agree with TRBD1. The sample taken for sequencing was PBMCs. CDR3 in amino acids: CSAGDRGPPDTQYF. CDR3 coding DNA: TGCAGTGCGGGGGACAGGGGGCCCCCAGATACGCAGTATTTT.